The 23 T cell receptor beta chains reported below all come from one sample, sequenced in a study of vaccination effects on CD4 cells after COVID-19. Researchers isolated CD4+ T cells once approximately eleven days of culture had elapsed. Clones were read by immunoSEQ multiplex PCR, and TCRdb kept only the in-frame ones, dropping some. The table includes about 35,000 clones, about 70% detected once. These receptors have no identified antigens. The source material was CD4+ T cells from PBMCs cultured without peptide, sampled before COVID-19 vaccination. Source of these receptors: a human donor who received a COVID-19 vaccine.

This clone was counted between two and nine times. The J gene is TRBJ1-4, the V gene TRBV12-2. TRBV12-2 has pseudogene status. This CDR3 is 11 amino acids long. CDR3 nucleotide sequence: TGTGCAAGTTTGGGGGGGGAAAAACTGTTTTTT. Its translation: CASLGGEKLFF.

This clone is a singleton in its sample. The chain carries TRBV5-6 and TRBJ2-5; 7 bases fit TRBD1. The germline V gene has CDR1 SGHDT and CDR2 YYEEEE. The CDR3 totals 17 residues. The junction had 16 bases not matched to a gene; V was cut back by 4 bases and J by 4 bases. The CDR3 nucleotides read TGTGCCAGCAGCCATGACAGGGATTGGCTTACGGGAGAGACCCAGTACTTC. This encodes CASSHDRDWLTGETQYF.

The sample holds one count of this clone. This sequence joins TRBV19 and TRBJ1-2; 10 bases agree with TRBD1. Trimming cost V 0 bases and J 8 bases; bases outside gene matches: 12. CDR3 size: 17 residues. Germline V gene sequence: CDR1 LNHDA, CDR2 SQIVND (reference sequence). The CDR3 coding sequence is TGTGCCAGTAGTATAGATCTGCAAAGACAGGGGGCAGGAGGCTACACCTTC. Translated, it gives CASSIDLQRQGAGGYTF.

V and J are TRBV4-1 and TRBJ2-7; a possible D gene is TRBD1 (5 bases). Germline V gene sequence: CDR1 MGHRA, CDR2 YSYEKL. This CDR3 is built from 18 residues. Trimming pared 0 bases from V and 5 bases from J, leaving 23 bases between. For the CDR3, the DNA is TGCGCCAGCAGCCAAGAATGGCGACAGTCCCGAGCCCCCCACGAGCAGTACTTC. This encodes CASSQEWRQSRAPHEQYF.

The gene calls are TRBV11-3 and TRBJ2-2; D is ambiguous. V lost 0 bases, J lost 5 bases, and 22 bases lay in between. The CDR3 spans 19 residues. Germline V gene lookup returns CDR1 SGHNT and CDR2 YENEEA. The CDR3 nucleotides read TGTGCCAGCAGCTTAGAGCGAGGCGGAAGTCAGTGGGTGACCGGGGAGCTGTTTTTT. This codes for CASSLERGGSQWVTGELFF.

The CDR3 nucleotides are TGTGCCAGCAGTGAGGGCGGGCTCCCTGGAAACACCATATATTTT. The encoded protein is CASSEGGLPGNTIYF. This chain connects TRBV2 to TRBJ1-3; D is unresolved. This CDR3 contains 15 residues. The germline CDR1 and CDR2 sequences are SNHLY and FYNNEI. Trimming took off 3 bases at V and 2 bases at J, with 11 bases between the two ends.

The chain recombines TRBV5-4 with TRBJ1-2; 7 nucleotides agree with TRBD1. CDR3 size: 14 residues. In germline, CDR1 is SGHNT, CDR2 YYREEE (reference sequence). V shed 0 bases, J shed 8 bases, and the junction held 7 bases outside the gene matches. The CDR3, as DNA: TGTGCCAGCAGCTTGGAGAACAGGGGAGGCGGCTACACCTTC. This translates into CASSLENRGGGYTF.

A few counts support this clone. The chain couples TRBV5-4 to TRBJ2-5, with 8 nucleotides matching TRBD2. Germline values: CDR1 SGHNT, CDR2 YYREEE (reference sequence). This CDR3 is built from 14 residues. The trim removed 1 base at V and 4 bases at J, leaving 3 bases unmatched. DNA for the CDR3: TGTGCCAGCAGCTTGCGGGGGGGCCCAGAGACCCAGTACTTC. As protein: CASSLRGGPETQYF.

The DNA of the CDR3 is TGTGCCAGTAGTGGAGACTCTGGGGCCAACGTCCTGACTTTC. It encodes CASSGDSGANVLTF. The gene calls are TRBV19 and TRBJ2-6; the D is unclear. Trimming took off 5 bases at V and 0 bases at J, with 5 bases between the two ends. CDR1 and CDR2 from the germline V gene are LNHDA and SQIVND (reference sequence). This CDR3 comprises 14 residues. Supplemented by reference TRBV19 and TRBJ2-6, the full variable domain reads DGGITQSPKYLFRKEGQNVTLSCEQNLNHDAMYWYRQDPGQGLRLIYYSQIVNDFQKGDIAEGYSVSREKKESFPLTVTSAQKNPTAFYLCASSGDSGANVLTFGAGSRLTVL.

The chain joins TRBV5-4 to TRBJ1-2; TRBD1 matches 7 bases. CDR1 is SGHNT and CDR2 is YYREEE in the germline V gene (reference sequence). After removal of 5 bases from V and 5 bases from J, the junction contained 12 bases not matched to a gene. The CDR3 loop spans 15 amino acids. CDR3 nucleotide sequence: TGTGCCAGCAGGGATAGGAGGGACAGTACGTATGGCTACACCTTC. Protein sequence: CASRDRRDSTYGYTF.

The rearrangement uses TRBV6-5 and TRBJ2-7; TRBD1 is a possible D gene (5 bases). V gave up 0 bases and J gave up 3 bases, with 12 bases separating them. The germline V gene encodes CDR1 MNHEY and CDR2 SVGAGI. This CDR3 has 15 amino acids. Written as DNA, the CDR3 is TGTGCCAGCAGTTACTCGATACAGGACCACTACGAGCAGTACTTC. It translates to CASSYSIQDHYEQYF.

J is TRBJ1-6 and V is TRBV6-5; D perhaps matches TRBD1 (6 bases). This CDR3 spans 14 amino acids. V was pared by 4 bases and J by 6 bases, with 10 bases between. Germline CDR1 and CDR2: MNHEY and SVGAGI. In DNA form, the CDR3 reads TGTGCCAGCAGTTCTGGGACACGTAATTCACCCCTCCACTTT. Translated, it gives CASSSGTRNSPLHF.

V is TRBV3-1 (or the pseudogene TRBV3-2) and J is TRBJ2-1; 10 bases agree with TRBD2. V gave up 2 bases and J gave up 5 bases; unmatched junction bases: 6. Germline loops: CDR1 LGHDT, CDR2 YNNKEL (reference sequence). This CDR3 is built from 16 residues. The CDR3 DNA is TGTGCCAGCAGCCAATCTCGGCTAGCGGGAGACAATGAGCAGTTCTTC. Its protein product is CASSQSRLAGDNEQFF.

This chain joins TRBV5-4 and TRBJ2-1; D may match TRBD1 or TRBD2 (5 bases each). This CDR3 is 16 amino acids long. Germline V CDR1 and CDR2: SGHNT, YYREEE (reference sequence). V lost 0 bases and J lost 0, with 10 bases in between. CDR3: CASSLGGDGSYNEQFF. The CDR3 DNA reads as TGTGCCAGCAGCTTGGGTGGGGACGGCTCCTACAATGAGCAGTTCTTC.

The rearrangement links TRBV12-3 or TRBV12-4 to TRBJ2-1, with D unresolved. The CDR3 covers 13 residues. The germline V and J ends were trimmed by 3 bases and 7 bases, with 10 bases remaining between them. The CDR3 is CASSFRPNNEQFF. CDR3 coding DNA: TGTGCCAGCAGTTTCCGGCCAAATAATGAGCAGTTCTTC.

The chain is built from TRBV7-9 and TRBJ2-3; no definite D call. Germline CDR1 and CDR2: SEHNR and FQNEAQ (reference sequence). Trimming removed 1 base at V and 4 bases at J, with 12 bases between. This CDR3 is built from 15 residues. The CDR3 DNA follows: TGTGCCAGCAGCTTAGGGGCAGGTCCGGCAGATACGCAGTATTTT. This encodes CASSLGAGPADTQYF. Looking up the rest from reference TRBV7-9 and TRBJ2-3 gives the full variable domain: DTGVSQNPRHKITKRGQNVTFRCDPISEHNRLYWYRQTLGQGPEFLTYFQNEAQLEKSRLLSDRFSAERPKGSFSTLEIQRTEQGDSAMYLCASSLGAGPADTQYFGPGTRLTVL.

V gene TRBV7-8 combines with J gene TRBJ2-3; D is tentatively TRBD1 or TRBD2 (5 bases each). Germline V gives CDR1 SGHVS, CDR2 FQNEAQ. Deletions cut 4 bases from V and 6 bases from J, with 11 bases between. The CDR3 has 13 residues. CDR3 DNA sequence: TGTGCCAGCAGCTACACGGGGCGGGATACGCAGTATTTT. This codes for CASSYTGRDTQYF.

The chain joins TRBV6-5 to TRBJ2-7; D perhaps matches TRBD1 (6 bases). The germline gives CDR1 MNHEY, CDR2 SVGAGI. CDR3 length: 15 amino acids. The ends were cut back, 3 bases at V and 3 bases at J, with 15 bases in the middle. In DNA, the CDR3 is TGTGCCAGCAGTTATGTCAGGGGAAGGGACTACGAGCAGTACTTC. This codes for CASSYVRGRDYEQYF.

This clone was found a few times. The chain has TRBV19 and TRBJ1-3; D is unresolved. The CDR3 runs 14 residues. Between the trimmed V and J ends, which lost 7 bases and 1 base, there was a span of 11 bases. The germline gives CDR1 LNHDA, CDR2 SQIVND (reference sequence). CDR3 sequence: CASIGFLSGNTIYF. Here the CDR3 DNA reads TGTGCCAGTATTGGGTTCTTATCTGGAAACACCATATATTTT.

In this sample, this clone turned up a few times. V gene TRBV19 combines with J gene TRBJ1-1; 10 positions match TRBD1. Trimming removed 5 bases from V and 7 bases from J; junction bases left unmatched: 7. The CDR3 length is 14 residues. Germline lookup yields CDR1 LNHDA and CDR2 SQIVND (reference sequence). The CDR3 DNA sequence: TGTGCCAGTAGTCAAGGACAGGGGGGGATTGAAGCTTTCTTT. Its protein product is CASSQGQGGIEAFF.

The J gene is TRBJ1-5, the V gene TRBV2; D is ambiguous. Per germline, CDR1 SNHLY and CDR2 FYNNEI. The CDR3 extends over 15 amino acids. Trimming left V 6 bases short and J 0 bases short, with 12 bases between. The chain's CDR3 is CASRGGLRSNQPQHF. The CDR3 bases are TGTGCCAGCAGGGGAGGGCTCCGTAGCAATCAGCCCCAGCATTTT.

CDR3 nucleotide sequence: TGTGCCACCAGCAGAGAGGTAGCGGGAGAGGGGCAGTTCTTC. Residues: CATSREVAGEGQFF. The chain recombines TRBV15 with TRBJ2-1, with 9 bases aligning to TRBD2. From germline, CDR1 is LNHNV and CDR2 YYDKDF (reference sequence). The CDR3 has 14 amino acids. The ends lost 0 bases at V and 12 bases at J; junction bases unmatched: 6.

The gene calls are TRBV1 and TRBJ2-3; the table assigns TRBD2, which was not confirmed against the DNA. TRBV1 is reported as a pseudogene. The CDR3 totals 17 residues. The CDR3 spells CTSSQGGGGYSTDTQYF. In DNA, the CDR3 is TGCACCAGCAGCCAAGGCGGGGGCGGATATAGCACAGATACGCAGTATTTT.